This T cell receptor beta chain was profiled in a study of cytomegalovirus exposure and HLA in healthy donors. The CDR3 extends over 14 amino acids. Germline CDR1 reads SGHRS; CDR2 reads YFSETQ. The V end lost 4 bases, the J end lost 3 bases, and 13 bases lay between the germline ends. Vbeta (60) and Jbeta (13) primers were used in the PCR. Here immunoSEQ multiplex PCR was the method, and the copy in TCRdb shows in-frame clones only, minus some. This sample has about 52,000 clones; roughly 60% occur once, and the top ten carry approximately 12%. The receptor comes from a human donor in good health. The sample was PBMCs. This rearrangement joins TRBV5-1 to TRBJ2-5; tentative D call: TRBD2 (5 bases). CDR3 DNA: TGCGCCAGCAGCCCCAGTCCGGGGAAAGAGACCCAGTACTTC. Translation gives CASSPSPGKETQYF.